This is a list of T cell receptor beta chains from one sample in a study of T cell changes during pregnancy in multiple sclerosis. Sequencing was performed with immunoSEQ multiplex PCR; in TCRdb, only in-frame clones are kept and a portion is missing. This table holds 34,000 or so clones, roughly nine tenths found once. The source was CD8+ T cells from peripheral blood mononuclear cells, collected before pregnancy. These receptors were collected from a female donor with multiple sclerosis, enrolled in a pregnancy study. Each CDR3 is given with its conserved first and last residue. A D gene is named only where the DNA matches it firmly. Clone size is given for some rows only: seen once, a few or many times, or a class if the clone is expanded.

V gene,clone size,J gene,D gene,CDR3 DNA,CDR3 protein
TRBV18,once,TRBJ2-1,-,TGTGCCAGCTCACCGACAGCTTACAATGAGCAGTTCTTC,CASSPTAYNEQFF
TRBV27,once,TRBJ1-5,-,TGTGCCAGCAGTGTGACAGGTTGGAATAATGCCCAGCATTTT,CASSVTGWNNAQHF
TRBV7-2,few,TRBJ2-7,-,TGTGCCAGCAGCTTTCGGCGGGGTGACGGGGCCTACGAGCAGTACTTC,CASSFRRGDGAYEQYF
TRBV27,-,TRBJ2-4,-,TGTGCCAGCAGTCCCTCGACAGGAGTAAACATTCAGTACTTC,CASSPSTGVNIQYF
TRBV27,-,TRBJ2-7,-,TGTGCCAGCAAAGGACTTAAAGCCTACGAGCAGTACTTC,CASKGLKAYEQYF
TRBV4-3,medium-sized,TRBJ1-2,-,TGCGCCAGCAGCCAAGATCATCAGGGCGGCTATGGCTACACCTTC,CASSQDHQGGYGYTF
TRBV6-5,-,TRBJ2-2,-,TGTGCCAGCAGTTGGCGACAGGGCGGGGCCGGGGAGCTGTTTTTT,CASSWRQGGAGELFF
TRBV7-8,-,TRBJ2-7,TRBD1,TGTGCCAGCAGCTTAGGCCCTTCTGACAGGGTTGATACCTCCTACGAGCAGTACTTC,CASSLGPSDRVDTSYEQYF
TRBV11-2,once,TRBJ1-2,-,TGTGCCAGCAGCTTAGTCCTTGGAGAGAGGGCGTATGGCTACACCTTC,CASSLVLGERAYGYTF
TRBV5-1,once,TRBJ1-1,TRBD1,TGCGCCAGCAGCCTCCGGGACAGGGATACTGAAGCTTTCTTT,CASSLRDRDTEAFF
TRBV9,-,TRBJ2-7,TRBD1,TGTGCCAGCAGCGTGGGACAGGGATACTCCTACGAGCAGTACTTC,CASSVGQGYSYEQYF
TRBV27,-,TRBJ1-1,-,TGTGCCAGCAGTTTGGCACAGAACACTGAAGCTTTCTTT,CASSLAQNTEAFF
TRBV6-4,-,TRBJ2-7,TRBD2,TGTGCCAGCAGTGACCGGGGCGGGGGGGCCTACGAGCAGTACTTC,CASSDRGGGAYEQYF
TRBV19,-,TRBJ2-1,TRBD1,TGTGCCAGTAGACCCCGGACAGGCAGGTACAATGAGCAGTTCTTC,CASRPRTGRYNEQFF
TRBV5-4,-,TRBJ1-2,-,TGTGCCAGCACCCTTGTCGGGGGCTATGGCTACACCTTC,CASTLVGGYGYTF
TRBV7-8,-,TRBJ1-1,-,TGTGCCAGCAGCACGACAGGCCCAGGGGTTGAAGCTTTCTTT,CASSTTGPGVEAFF
TRBV6-1,-,TRBJ2-1,TRBD2,TGTGCCAGCAGCGAGGGACTAGCGGTTTACAATGAGCAGTTCTTC,CASSEGLAVYNEQFF
TRBV11-2,medium-sized,TRBJ2-2,-,TGTGCCAGCAGCTTAGGGATGGGCAGAGTGAACACCGGGGAGCTGTTTTTT,CASSLGMGRVNTGELFF
TRBV7-9,-,TRBJ2-7,TRBD1,TGTGCCAGCAGCTTAGCAGGGGACAGGGCTTACGAGCAGTACTTC,CASSLAGDRAYEQYF
TRBV9,-,TRBJ1-2,TRBD1,TGTGCCAGCAGCGAGTCACAGGGGAATGGCTACACCTTC,CASSESQGNGYTF
TRBV19,-,TRBJ1-1,-,TGTGCCAGTAGCCCTACCGGGGGAAGGGGCACTGAAGCTTTCTTT,CASSPTGGRGTEAFF
TRBV25-1,-,TRBJ2-5,-,TGTGCCAGCAGTCCGGGGGGCCTGGGAACCCAGTACTTC,CASSPGGLGTQYF
TRBV29-1,once,TRBJ1-2,-,TGCAGCGTTGAGGTCGGGAACTATGGCTACACCTTC,CSVEVGNYGYTF
TRBV19,-,TRBJ2-7,TRBD1,TGTGCCAGTAGTAAGGACAGGGCCGAGCAGTACTTC,CASSKDRAEQYF
TRBV30,once,TRBJ2-7,-,TGTGCCTGGAGGATCCTAGGGGGCTACGAGCAGTACTTC,CAWRILGGYEQYF
TRBV6-6,-,TRBJ1-1,TRBD1,TGTGCCAGCAGTAACAGGGGTATGGGCACTGAAGCTTTCTTT,CASSNRGMGTEAFF
TRBV19,-,TRBJ1-1,-,TGTGCCAGTAGTATAGTTGGGGGCCCGAGGCTGATGAACACTGAAGCTTTCTTT,CASSIVGGPRLMNTEAFF
TRBV5-6,-,TRBJ1-3,-,TGTGCCAGCAGCCCCTTAGATGCCGGAAACACCATATATTTT,CASSPLDAGNTIYF
TRBV4-1,few,TRBJ1-5,TRBD1,TGCGCCAGCAGCCAAACCCCCGACAGGGGAGATCAGCCCCAGCATTTT,CASSQTPDRGDQPQHF
TRBV9,-,TRBJ2-4,TRBD1,TGTGCCAGCAGCGTATCCCCAAGGACAGGCTCTCAGTACTTC,CASSVSPRTGSQYF
TRBV11-3,-,TRBJ2-7,-,TGTGCCAGCAGCTTAGAGGAGGGGGCAAGAGAGCAGTACTTC,CASSLEEGAREQYF
TRBV6-5,-,TRBJ1-2,-,TGTGCCAGCAGTTACTTTGACAGGAATACCTATGGCTACACCTTC,CASSYFDRNTYGYTF
TRBV27,-,TRBJ2-5,TRBD2,TGTACCACTAGCGGGAGCTGGGGGCAAGAGACCCAGTACTTC,CTTSGSWGQETQYF
TRBV6-5,once,TRBJ2-7,TRBD2,TGTGCCAGCAGTTACTCGTTAGCGGGAGGCTCCTACGGGCAGTACTTC,CASSYSLAGGSYGQYF
TRBV7-9,-,TRBJ2-3,TRBD2,TGTGCCAGCAGCTTAGCTTGGGAGACTAGCGGGGGCACAGATACGCAGTATTTT,CASSLAWETSGGTDTQYF
TRBV4-3,-,TRBJ1-1,-,TGCGCCAGCAGCCAAGAAGGGGACACTGAAGCTTTCTTT,CASSQEGDTEAFF
TRBV6-6,-,TRBJ2-3,TRBD2,TGTGCCAGCAGTTTAACAGCGGGGGCGACAGATACGCAGTATTTT,CASSLTAGATDTQYF
TRBV10-1,-,TRBJ1-1,TRBD1,TGCGCCAGCAGTGAGTCCTGGACAGGGGGAACTGAAGCTTTCTTT,CASSESWTGGTEAFF
TRBV7-6,-,TRBJ2-7,TRBD2,TGTGCCAGCGTTAGCGGGGAAGATTGGGAGCAGTACTTC,CASVSGEDWEQYF
TRBV27,-,TRBJ1-4,-,TGTGCCAGCAGTTTCCGTGGCAGGGTCGGAAATAAAAAACTGTTTTTT,CASSFRGRVGNKKLFF
TRBV4-2,-,TRBJ1-5,TRBD1,TGTGCCAGCAGCCACAGGGACAGGGGAGTTAGCAATCAGCCCCAGCATTTT,CASSHRDRGVSNQPQHF
TRBV7-2,-,TRBJ1-1,-,TGTGCCAGCAGCTTAGAGGGGACACCGAACACTGAAGCTTTCTTT,CASSLEGTPNTEAFF
TRBV4-1,-,TRBJ2-5,-,TGCGCCAGCAGCCACCTCCTGGGGAGCGAGACCCAGTACTTC,CASSHLLGSETQYF
TRBV2,-,TRBJ2-2,-,TGTGCCAGCAGGGAGGTGTCTAGCCGGGGGGAGCTGTTTTTT,CASREVSSRGELFF
TRBV9,-,TRBJ2-1,TRBD2,TGTGCCAGCAGCCGGTCCGGGGGGGGGAGCAATGAGCAGTTCTTC,CASSRSGGGSNEQFF
TRBV10-3,once,TRBJ2-3,TRBD1,TGTGCCATCAGTGCATACCGACAGGGGAACCCACCTAGCACAGATACGCAGTATTTT,CAISAYRQGNPPSTDTQYF
TRBV18,-,TRBJ1-2,TRBD1,TGTGCCAGCTCACCGCGGGACAGAGCTAACTATGGCTACACCTTC,CASSPRDRANYGYTF
TRBV29-1,-,TRBJ2-1,TRBD1,TGCAGCGTTGAAGGGACAGGGGGTAATGAGCAGTTCTTC,CSVEGTGGNEQFF
TRBV28,-,TRBJ1-1,-,TGTGCCAGCAGTTTTAAATCTTATCGGGGGGCACCTCTTAACACTGAAGCTTTCTTT,CASSFKSYRGAPLNTEAFF
TRBV13,-,TRBJ2-1,TRBD2,TGTGCCAGCAGCACGGGACTAGCGGGAGGCAATGAGCAGTTCTTC,CASSTGLAGGNEQFF
TRBV19,-,TRBJ2-3,TRBD2,TGTGCCAGTAGTCCCATGGGCGGGGGGTCCCCAGATACGCAGTATTTT,CASSPMGGGSPDTQYF
TRBV5-1,once,TRBJ1-1,-,TGCGCCAGCAGCCCTTACAGGGCGAACACTGAAGCTTTCTTT,CASSPYRANTEAFF
TRBV10-1,-,TRBJ2-7,TRBD2,TGCGCCAGCAGCCATGGGGGGGGCTCCTACGAGCAGTACTTC,CASSHGGGSYEQYF
TRBV5-5,-,TRBJ2-3,TRBD2,TGTGCCAGCAGCCGGGGGACTAGCGACACAGATACGCAGTATTTT,CASSRGTSDTDTQYF
TRBV25-1,-,TRBJ1-6,-,TGTGCCAGCAGTCTCACAGCCCTGAGTTCACCCCTCCACTTT,CASSLTALSSPLHF
TRBV6-5,-,TRBJ1-2,-,TGTGCCAGCAGTTACCAGGACAACCTCGGGGGCTACACCTTC,CASSYQDNLGGYTF
TRBV19,-,TRBJ2-7,-,TGTGCCAGTAGTGTGGGCCCCTACGAGCAGTACTTC,CASSVGPYEQYF
TRBV14,-,TRBJ2-5,TRBD2,TGTGCCAGCAGCCCGGGACTAGCGGGAGAGTCTCGAGAGACCCAGTACTTC,CASSPGLAGESRETQYF
TRBV5-1,-,TRBJ2-7,-,TGCGCCAGCAGCTTGCAGAGGGAATCGAACTACGAGCAGTACTTC,CASSLQRESNYEQYF
TRBV7-2,-,TRBJ2-7,-,TGTGCCAGCAGCTCCACGGATGGGGGCTACGGCGAGCAGTACTTC,CASSSTDGGYGEQYF